This TCR beta chain was recorded in a study of shared clonotypes between healthy human individuals. The method was immunoSEQ multiplex PCR; TCRdb's version includes in-frame clones alone and lacks a portion of them. The sample holds 2,500,000 or so clones, roughly 90% seen once. Study-wide results and caveats: On the whole, naive subsets had larger estimated richness than memory subsets had. A handful of donors shared approximately 5% of their naive CD4 clonotypes. Clonotypes shared by all four sorted-subset donors had higher generation probabilities than non-shared clonotypes.

On this clone itself: Antigen: not known.

This receptor was taken from a young man in good health. Some clones in this sample may be carry-over from other donors' samples. The sequenced sample was naive CD4+ T cells from PBMCs. Subset in this sample: CD45RA+ positively selected.

CDR3 nucleotide sequence: TGTGCCTGGAATGGGGCTGGATACTCCCGCGAGCAGTACTTC. This codes for CAWNGAGYSREQYF. The V gene is TRBV30, the J gene TRBJ2-7, with D possibly matching TRBD1 (5 bases). Germline CDR1 reads GTSNPN; CDR2 reads SVGIG (reference sequence). Deletions cut 4 bases from V and 6 bases from J, with 19 bases between. This CDR3 has 14 amino acids. The full variable domain, in which reference TRBV30 and TRBJ2-7 provide the parts outside the CDR3, is SQTIHQWPATLVQPVGSPLSLECTVEGTSNPNLYWYRQAAGRGLQLLFYSVGIGQISSEVPQNLSASRPQDRQFILSSKKLLLSDSGFYLCAWNGAGYSREQYFGPGTRLTVT.